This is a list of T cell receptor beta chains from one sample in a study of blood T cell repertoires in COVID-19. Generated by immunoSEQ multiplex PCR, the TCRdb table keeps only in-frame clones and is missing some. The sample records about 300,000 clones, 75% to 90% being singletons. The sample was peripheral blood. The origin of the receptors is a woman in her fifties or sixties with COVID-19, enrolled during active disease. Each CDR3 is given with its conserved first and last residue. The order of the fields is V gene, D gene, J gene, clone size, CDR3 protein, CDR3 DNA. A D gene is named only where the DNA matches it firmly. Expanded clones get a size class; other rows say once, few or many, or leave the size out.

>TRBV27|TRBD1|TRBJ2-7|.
CASSFSGGGSYEQYF
TGTGCCAGCAGTTTTTCAGGGGGCGGCTCCTACGAGCAGTACTTC
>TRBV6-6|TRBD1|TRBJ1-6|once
CASSDRSRGDSPLHF
TGTGCCAGCAGCGACCGGTCCAGGGGGGATTCACCCCTCCACTTT
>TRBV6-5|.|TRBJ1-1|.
CASSNTGTYTEAFF
TGTGCCAGCAGCAATACCGGGACATACACTGAAGCTTTCTTT
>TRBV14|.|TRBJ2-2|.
CASRRAGLTGELFF
TGTGCCAGCAGACGTGCAGGGCTCACCGGGGAGCTGTTTTTT
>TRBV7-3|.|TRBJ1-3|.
CASSSRISSGNTIYF
TGTGCCAGCAGCTCACGAATCAGCTCTGGAAACACCATATATTTT
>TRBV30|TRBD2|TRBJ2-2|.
CAWSGGLGGLRGELFF
TGTGCCTGGAGTGGGGGACTAGGGGGGTTGAGAGGGGAGCTGTTTTTT
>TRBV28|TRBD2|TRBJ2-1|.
CASKRREYSYNEQFF
TGTGCCAGTAAGCGGCGGGAGTACTCCTACAATGAGCAGTTCTTC
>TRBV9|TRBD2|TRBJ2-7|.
CASARASGSSYEQYF
TGTGCCAGCGCAAGAGCTAGCGGGAGCTCCTACGAGCAGTACTTC
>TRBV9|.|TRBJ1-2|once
CASSPGTLTNYGYTF
TGTGCCAGCAGCCCCGGGACACTAACTAACTATGGCTACACCTTC
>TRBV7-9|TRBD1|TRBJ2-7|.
CASSLQDRGNEQYF
TGTGCCAGCAGCTTACAGGACAGGGGAAACGAGCAGTACTTC
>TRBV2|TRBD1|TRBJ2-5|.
CASNNPGGRQETQYF
TGTGCCAGTAACAATCCAGGGGGCCGGCAAGAGACCCAGTACTTC
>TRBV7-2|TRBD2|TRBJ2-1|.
CASSFVGTSGHNEQFF
TGTGCCAGCAGCTTCGTCGGTACTAGCGGCCACAATGAGCAGTTCTTC
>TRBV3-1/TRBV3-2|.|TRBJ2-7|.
CASSQGQSYEQYF
TGTGCCAGCAGCCAAGGTCAGTCCTACGAGCAGTACTTC
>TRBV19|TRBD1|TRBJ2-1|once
CASRARTGADEQFF
TGTGCCAGTAGGGCTCGGACAGGGGCGGATGAGCAGTTCTTC
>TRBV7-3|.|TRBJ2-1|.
CASSTRGGRQQFF
TGTGCCAGCAGCACGCGGGGTGGGAGGCAGCAGTTCTTC
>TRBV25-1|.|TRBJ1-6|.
CASRPGGASSYNSPLHF
TGTGCCAGCAGACCAGGCGGGGCCAGCTCCTATAATTCACCCCTCCACTTT
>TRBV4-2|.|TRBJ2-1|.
CASSPPGGVYNEQFF
TGTGCCAGCAGCCCCCCGGGCGGGGTATACAATGAGCAGTTCTTC
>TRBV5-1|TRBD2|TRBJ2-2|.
CASSSGLAGGYTGELFF
TGCGCCAGCAGCTCGGGACTAGCGGGAGGGTACACCGGGGAGCTGTTTTTT